Listed here is a single TCR beta chain. The data stem from a study of blood T cell repertoires in COVID-19. Across the study: Spain, Italy and the United States supplied samples that represented acute and convalescent COVID-19. Nucleic acid was either cDNA or gDNA, and it came from T cells, B-cell-depleted T cells, or PBMCs.

Germline values: CDR1 KGHSH, CDR2 LQKENI. The CDR3 loop spans 16 amino acids. The ends lost 3 bases at V and 2 bases at J; junction bases unmatched: 2. Assay: immunoSEQ multiplex PCR; the TCRdb copy retains only in-frame clones and omits some. The table has under 110,000 clones, around 80% seen once. The Seattle site enrolled patients during active infection and followed them longitudinally. The sequencing sample was made of peripheral blood. This receptor was identified in a man aged 80 or over with COVID-19, enrolled during active disease. The gene calls are TRBV18 and TRBJ2-2; TRBD2 matches at 11 bases. The CDR3 sequence: CASSPGTSGNTGELFF. The CDR3, as DNA: TGTGCCAGCTCACCGGGGACTAGCGGTAACACCGGGGAGCTGTTTTTT.